This T cell receptor (beta chain) originates from a study of human T cells and chemical hapten exposure. Specified time point: patch test 1, 2 weeks after DPC sensitization. Treatment reported: therapeutic diphenylcyclopropenone sensitization with weekly scalp DPC. General study results and limits: Expanded TCRs were compared with controls, and the expanded TCRs formed significantly more large CDR3 similarity clusters. Following DPC sensitization, TCRs present above 1 in 1000 frequency showed no change.

V was shortened by 2 bases and J by 6 bases, with 7 bases between the two germline ends. The CDR3 covers 13 residues. The germline V gene encodes CDR1 MNHEY and CDR2 SVGAGI. This clonotype was recorded at least ten times. Its antigen is as yet unknown. Single cDNA molecules in the library carried unique molecular identifiers attached during preparation. From the RACE reads, TCRdb called clonotypes with MiXCR, one entry per CDR3 protein. Of about 120,000 distinct CDR3 sequences listed, around 13% are singletons. The V gene is TRBV6-5, the J gene TRBJ2-2; TRBD1 might be the D (6 bases). The TCR sequence derives from a man between 18 and 29 years old with alopecia areata. Some clones in this sample may be carry-over from other donors' samples. Sequences were derived from whole blood, sampled in connection with sensitization to the hapten diphenylcyclopropenone (DPC). The CDR3 DNA follows: TGTGCCAGCAGTTACGAGGGGGCCGGGGAGCTGTTTTTT. Its protein product is CASSYEGAGELFF.